These T cell receptor beta chains were read from a single sample in a study of molecular identifiers for immune sequencing clone quantification. TCRdb redid the calling of the PCR reads with MiXCR, one entry per CDR3 protein. The sample consists of over 85,000 distinct CDR3 sequences, roughly 23% of them appearing once. Specimen: naive CD8+ T cells from blood, with Jurkat cell RNA spiked in. The source is a human donor in good health. Some libraries in this study had Jurkat cell RNA spiked in. Both conserved end residues are part of each CDR3. A D gene is named only where the DNA matches it firmly. The size entry is marked missing in some rows and otherwise reads once, few, many or a size class.

d_gene: -; j_gene: TRBJ1-2; v_gene: TRBV4-1; abundance: -; CDR3aa: CASSQDLGGLHYGYTF; CDR3nt: TGCGCCAGCAGCCAGGACTTGGGGGGGCTTCACTATGGCTACACCTTC
d_gene: -; j_gene: TRBJ2-3; v_gene: TRBV3-1; abundance: -; CDR3aa: CASSQGAGIDMQYF; CDR3nt: TGTGCCAGCAGCCAAGGAGCGGGTATAGATATGCAGTATTTT
d_gene: TRBD1; j_gene: TRBJ2-3; v_gene: TRBV28; abundance: -; CDR3aa: CASSPRTGAITDTQYF; CDR3nt: TGTGCCAGCAGCCCGCGGACAGGGGCCATCACAGATACGCAGTATTTT
d_gene: -; j_gene: TRBJ2-7; v_gene: TRBV7-2; abundance: -; CDR3aa: CASSIPTGREQYF; CDR3nt: TGTGCCAGCAGCATCCCCACAGGGCGGGAGCAGTACTTC
d_gene: TRBD2; j_gene: TRBJ2-2; v_gene: TRBV20-1; abundance: -; CDR3aa: CSARDRASGVNTGELFF; CDR3nt: TGCAGTGCTAGAGATCGGGCTAGCGGGGTGAACACCGGGGAGCTGTTTTTT
d_gene: -; j_gene: TRBJ2-3; v_gene: TRBV20-1; abundance: many; CDR3aa: CSARDPGGSTDTQYF; CDR3nt: TGCAGTGCTAGAGATCCCGGGGGTAGCACAGATACGCAGTATTTT
d_gene: -; j_gene: TRBJ1-5; v_gene: TRBV19; abundance: -; CDR3aa: CASSIFGTSNQPQHF; CDR3nt: TGTGCCAGTAGTATCTTCGGCACTAGCAATCAGCCCCAGCATTTT
d_gene: TRBD1; j_gene: TRBJ2-5; v_gene: TRBV6-5; abundance: many; CDR3aa: CASSHDRGREETQYF; CDR3nt: TGTGCCAGCAGTCACGACAGGGGGCGGGAGGAGACCCAGTACTTC
d_gene: TRBD1; j_gene: TRBJ2-5; v_gene: TRBV7-9; abundance: -; CDR3aa: CASSYIGQGQETQYF; CDR3nt: TGTGCCAGCAGCTATATAGGACAGGGGCAGGAGACCCAGTACTTC
d_gene: -; j_gene: TRBJ2-2; v_gene: TRBV24-1; abundance: -; CDR3aa: CATSAGTQEPGELFF; CDR3nt: TGTGCCACCAGTGCAGGGACGCAGGAACCCGGGGAGCTGTTTTTT
d_gene: TRBD1; j_gene: TRBJ1-1; v_gene: TRBV4-3; abundance: -; CDR3aa: CASSSGPGQQNTEAFF; CDR3nt: TGCGCCAGCAGTTCAGGCCCGGGACAGCAGAACACTGAAGCTTTCTTT
d_gene: -; j_gene: TRBJ2-2; v_gene: TRBV12-3/TRBV12-4; abundance: few; CDR3aa: CASSPKAPNTGELFF; CDR3nt: TGTGCCAGCAGTCCCAAGGCCCCGAACACCGGGGAGCTGTTTTTT
d_gene: TRBD1; j_gene: TRBJ2-7; v_gene: TRBV4-1; abundance: -; CDR3aa: CASSASDRVVPEQYF; CDR3nt: TGCGCCAGCAGCGCTTCGGACAGGGTAGTTCCCGAGCAGTACTTC
d_gene: -; j_gene: TRBJ1-6; v_gene: TRBV6-5; abundance: -; CDR3aa: CASSYSIGQCVSPLHF; CDR3nt: TGTGCCAGCAGTTACTCGATCGGACAGTGTGTTTCACCCCTCCACTTT
d_gene: -; j_gene: TRBJ2-6; v_gene: TRBV12-3/TRBV12-4; abundance: many; CDR3aa: CASSLGRVSGANVLTF; CDR3nt: TGTGCCAGCAGTTTAGGCAGGGTTTCAGGGGCCAACGTCCTGACTTTC
d_gene: TRBD2; j_gene: TRBJ2-5; v_gene: TRBV7-7; abundance: few; CDR3aa: CASSPSGGKETQYF; CDR3nt: TGTGCCAGCAGCCCTAGCGGGGGGAAAGAGACCCAGTACTTC
d_gene: -; j_gene: TRBJ2-7; v_gene: TRBV19; abundance: many; CDR3aa: CASSIARMSEQYF; CDR3nt: TGTGCCAGTAGTATAGCCCGGATGAGCGAGCAGTACTTC
d_gene: -; j_gene: TRBJ2-2; v_gene: TRBV5-1; abundance: -; CDR3aa: CASSWGQREAVTGELFF; CDR3nt: TGCGCCAGCAGCTGGGGACAGAGGGAGGCGGTCACCGGGGAGCTGTTTTTT
d_gene: -; j_gene: TRBJ2-2; v_gene: TRBV20-1; abundance: few; CDR3aa: CSARDRKRANAGELFF; CDR3nt: TGCAGTGCTAGAGATCGGAAGCGGGCGAACGCCGGGGAGCTGTTTTTC
d_gene: -; j_gene: TRBJ2-7; v_gene: TRBV20-1; abundance: many; CDR3aa: CSASDRNSYEQYF; CDR3nt: TGCAGTGCTTCAGACAGGAACTCGTACGAGCAGTACTTC
d_gene: -; j_gene: TRBJ2-7; v_gene: TRBV3-1; abundance: many; CDR3aa: CASSQDPDVFGQYF; CDR3nt: TGTGCCAGCAGCCAAGACCCCGACGTCTTCGGGCAGTACTTC
d_gene: -; j_gene: TRBJ2-2; v_gene: TRBV5-6; abundance: -; CDR3aa: CASTTTPVPNTGELFF; CDR3nt: TGTGCCAGCACCACGACTCCGGTCCCGAACACCGGGGAGCTGTTTTTT
d_gene: -; j_gene: TRBJ2-1; v_gene: TRBV12-3/TRBV12-4; abundance: few; CDR3aa: CASSKPGVYTNEQFF; CDR3nt: TGTGCCAGCAGTAAACCCGGTGTCTACACGAATGAGCAGTTCTTC
d_gene: -; j_gene: TRBJ2-7; v_gene: TRBV12-3/TRBV12-4; abundance: -; CDR3aa: CASSYDRPYEQYF; CDR3nt: TGTGCCAGCAGTTACGACAGGCCCTACGAGCAGTACTTC
d_gene: -; j_gene: TRBJ2-2; v_gene: TRBV19; abundance: -; CDR3aa: CASSNTRPGAPGALFF; CDR3nt: TGTGCCAGTAGTAACACACGGCCAGGGGCCCCCGGGGCGCTGTTTTTT
d_gene: -; j_gene: TRBJ2-3; v_gene: TRBV7-2; abundance: many; CDR3aa: CASSLVLGGRTGTDTQYF; CDR3nt: TGTGCCAGCAGCTTAGTTTTGGGCGGGCGCACGGGCACAGATACGCAGTATTTT
d_gene: -; j_gene: TRBJ2-1; v_gene: TRBV7-9; abundance: -; CDR3aa: CACSTYNEQFF; CDR3nt: TGTGCCTGCAGCACCTACAATGAGCAGTTCTTC
d_gene: -; j_gene: TRBJ1-1; v_gene: TRBV4-1; abundance: -; CDR3aa: CASSQDLRGGLNTEAFF; CDR3nt: TGCGCCAGCAGCCAAGATCTCCGGGGGGGGCTAAACACTGAAGCTTTCTTT
d_gene: TRBD1; j_gene: TRBJ1-1; v_gene: TRBV4-3; abundance: many; CDR3aa: CASSQDLGRGQEAFF; CDR3nt: TGCGCCAGCAGCCAAGATCTAGGCAGGGGGCAGGAAGCTTTCTTT
d_gene: -; j_gene: TRBJ2-7; v_gene: TRBV20-1; abundance: -; CDR3aa: CSARDLRGHYEQYF; CDR3nt: TGCAGTGCTAGAGATCTGAGAGGGCACTACGAGCAGTACTTC
d_gene: TRBD1; j_gene: TRBJ1-6; v_gene: TRBV19; abundance: few; CDR3aa: CASNRDSNSPLHF; CDR3nt: TGTGCCAGTAACCGGGACAGTAATTCACCCCTCCACTTT
d_gene: TRBD2; j_gene: TRBJ2-1; v_gene: TRBV7-6; abundance: few; CDR3aa: CASSLDGLAGNEQFF; CDR3nt: TGTGCCAGCAGCTTAGATGGACTAGCGGGCAATGAGCAGTTCTTC
d_gene: -; j_gene: TRBJ2-2; v_gene: TRBV5-1; abundance: few; CDR3aa: CASSKGQNTGELFF; CDR3nt: TGCGCCAGCAGCAAGGGACAGAACACCGGGGAGCTGTTTTTT
d_gene: TRBD1; j_gene: TRBJ1-1; v_gene: TRBV9; abundance: -; CDR3aa: CASSITGGTEAFF; CDR3nt: TGTGCCAGCAGCATTACAGGGGGGACTGAAGCTTTCTTT
d_gene: -; j_gene: TRBJ2-1; v_gene: TRBV12-3/TRBV12-4; abundance: -; CDR3aa: CASTKVAGLYNEQFF; CDR3nt: TGTGCCAGCACCAAGGTGGCGGGACTTTACAATGAGCAGTTCTTC
d_gene: -; j_gene: TRBJ1-3; v_gene: TRBV21-1; abundance: few; CDR3aa: CASSKPGTVTSGNTIYF; CDR3nt: TGTGCCAGCAGCAAGCCCGGGACAGTTACCTCTGGAAACACCATATATTTT
d_gene: -; j_gene: TRBJ2-6; v_gene: TRBV27; abundance: -; CDR3aa: CASKVSGANVLTF; CDR3nt: TGTGCCAGCAAGGTCTCTGGGGCCAACGTCCTGACTTTC
d_gene: TRBD1; j_gene: TRBJ1-5; v_gene: TRBV19; abundance: few; CDR3aa: CASSNPNRGFWKPQHF; CDR3nt: TGTGCCAGTAGTAATCCCAACAGGGGATTCTGGAAGCCCCAGCATTTT
d_gene: TRBD2; j_gene: TRBJ2-3; v_gene: TRBV11-2; abundance: few; CDR3aa: CASSLRVVAGGPTDTQYF; CDR3nt: TGTGCCAGCAGCTTAAGGGTGGTAGCGGGAGGGCCTACAGATACGCAGTATTTT
d_gene: -; j_gene: TRBJ2-1; v_gene: TRBV10-3; abundance: -; CDR3aa: CAISGEGSSYNEQFF; CDR3nt: TGTGCCATCAGTGGAGAGGGAAGCTCCTACAATGAGCAGTTCTTC
d_gene: TRBD2; j_gene: TRBJ2-3; v_gene: TRBV7-2; abundance: many; CDR3aa: CASSLDASGPGTDTQYF; CDR3nt: TGTGCCAGCAGCTTAGACGCTAGCGGGCCAGGCACAGATACGCAGTATTTT
d_gene: -; j_gene: TRBJ1-5; v_gene: TRBV6-6; abundance: many; CDR3aa: CASSYPKGDYSNQPQHF; CDR3nt: TGTGCCAGCAGTTACCCAAAAGGGGACTATAGCAATCAGCCCCAGCATTTT
d_gene: TRBD2; j_gene: TRBJ2-7; v_gene: TRBV30; abundance: few; CDR3aa: CAWIGLAGNEQYF; CDR3nt: TGTGCCTGGATCGGACTAGCCGGCAATGAGCAGTACTTC
d_gene: -; j_gene: TRBJ2-3; v_gene: TRBV7-9; abundance: many; CDR3aa: CASSPGRDTQYF; CDR3nt: TGTGCCAGCAGCCCAGGTAGAGATACGCAGTATTTT
d_gene: -; j_gene: TRBJ2-7; v_gene: TRBV7-2; abundance: few; CDR3aa: CASSEAQGTFYEQYF; CDR3nt: TGTGCCAGCAGCGAAGCCCAGGGGACTTTCTACGAGCAGTACTTC
d_gene: -; j_gene: TRBJ1-2; v_gene: TRBV20-1; abundance: -; CDR3aa: CSARDEGLSFGYTF; CDR3nt: TGCAGTGCTAGAGATGAAGGGCTGAGCTTTGGCTACACCTTC
d_gene: -; j_gene: TRBJ2-1; v_gene: TRBV7-8; abundance: many; CDR3aa: CASSLAWNEQFF; CDR3nt: TGTGCCAGCAGCTTAGCGTGGAATGAGCAGTTCTTC
d_gene: -; j_gene: TRBJ1-5; v_gene: TRBV20-1; abundance: -; CDR3aa: CSARDFEGLSNQPQHF; CDR3nt: TGCAGTGCTAGAGATTTTGAGGGTCTTAGCAATCAGCCCCAGCATTTT
d_gene: TRBD1; j_gene: TRBJ1-2; v_gene: TRBV5-4; abundance: -; CDR3aa: CASSDDPGQGWGYTF; CDR3nt: TGTGCCAGCAGCGATGATCCGGGACAGGGCTGGGGCTACACCTTC
d_gene: TRBD1; j_gene: TRBJ2-3; v_gene: TRBV7-3; abundance: few; CDR3aa: CASSLWDRGTDTQYF; CDR3nt: TGTGCCAGCAGCTTATGGGACAGGGGCACAGATACGCAGTATTTT